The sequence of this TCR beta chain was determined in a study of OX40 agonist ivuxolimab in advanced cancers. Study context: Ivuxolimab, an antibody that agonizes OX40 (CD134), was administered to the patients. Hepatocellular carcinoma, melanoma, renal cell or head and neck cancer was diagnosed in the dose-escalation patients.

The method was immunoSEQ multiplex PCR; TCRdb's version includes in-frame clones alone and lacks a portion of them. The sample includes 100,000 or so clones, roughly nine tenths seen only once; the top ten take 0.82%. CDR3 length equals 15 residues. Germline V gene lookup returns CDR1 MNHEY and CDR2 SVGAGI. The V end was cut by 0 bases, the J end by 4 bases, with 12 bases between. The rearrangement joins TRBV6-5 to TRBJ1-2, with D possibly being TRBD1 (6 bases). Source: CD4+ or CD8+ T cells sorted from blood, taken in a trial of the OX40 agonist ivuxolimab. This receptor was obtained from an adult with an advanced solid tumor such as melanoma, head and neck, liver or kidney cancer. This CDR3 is CASSYSRGIGYGYTF. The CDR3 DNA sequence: TGTGCCAGCAGTTACTCGAGGGGGATCGGCTATGGCTACACCTTC.